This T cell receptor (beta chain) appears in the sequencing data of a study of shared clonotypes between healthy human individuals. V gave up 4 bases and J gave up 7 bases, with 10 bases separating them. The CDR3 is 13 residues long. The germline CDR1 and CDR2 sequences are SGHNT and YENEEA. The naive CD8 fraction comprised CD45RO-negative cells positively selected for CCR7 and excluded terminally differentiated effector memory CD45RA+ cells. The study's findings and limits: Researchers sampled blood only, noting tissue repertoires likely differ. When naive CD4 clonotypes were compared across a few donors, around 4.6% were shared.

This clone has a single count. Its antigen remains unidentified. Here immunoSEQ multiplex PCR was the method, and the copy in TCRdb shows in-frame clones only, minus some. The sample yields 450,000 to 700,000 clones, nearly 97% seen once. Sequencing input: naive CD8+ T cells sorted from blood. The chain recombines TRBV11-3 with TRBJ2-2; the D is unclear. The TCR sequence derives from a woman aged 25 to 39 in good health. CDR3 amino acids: CASSSDRFGELFF. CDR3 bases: TGTGCCAGCAGCTCAGATAGGTTCGGGGAGCTGTTTTTT.